A single sample is the source of the 9 T cell receptor beta chains below, sequenced in a study of Ad26.COV2.S vaccination and SARS-CoV-2 variants. TCRdb's table, derived via immunoSEQ multiplex PCR, lists solely in-frame clones and lacks some. The sample shows 410,000 or so clones, around 90% of them seen only once. Treatment: 15 to 20 received Ad26.COV2.S at low or high dose, single or two shots; 5 received placebo; per-sample allocation not given. Samples were taken on day 63 after the first vaccine or placebo injection. The source was peripheral blood, collected in a trial of Ad26.COV2.S vaccine versus placebo. Every receptor here comes from a person aged 18-65 years who received the Ad26.COV2.S COVID-19 vaccine or a placebo.

V and J are TRBV7-6 and TRBJ2-5; D may correspond to TRBD1 or TRBD2 (5 bases each). Per germline, CDR1 SGHVS and CDR2 FNYEAQ. Trimming removed 3 bases from V and 1 base from J, with 6 bases in between. This CDR3 has 13 residues. CDR3 amino acids: CASSLGVQETQYF. DNA for the CDR3: TGTGCCAGCAGCTTGGGGGTCCAAGAGACCCAGTACTTC.

The chain carries TRBV7-2 and TRBJ2-3; 7 nucleotides match TRBD1. The J segment lost 3 bases and the V segment lost 1 base, leaving 1 base of the junction unmatched. The CDR3 is 14 residues long. CDR1 SGHTA and CDR2 FQGNSA come from the germline V gene. CDR3 sequence reads: CASSLDRGTDTQYF. In DNA form, the CDR3 reads TGTGCCAGCAGCTTAGACAGGGGTACAGATACGCAGTATTTT.

The rearrangement uses TRBV6-5 and TRBJ2-1, with D perhaps being TRBD1 or TRBD2 (5 bases each). Trimming cost V 5 bases and J 4 bases, with 12 bases left between them. The CDR3 spans 14 residues. The germline CDR1 and CDR2 sequences are MNHEY and SVGAGI. The CDR3 coding sequence is TGTGCCAGCAGTCCACCGGGACGGTACAATGAGCAGTTCTTC. Its protein product is CASSPPGRYNEQFF.

As to this clone: It may be a read error: a sequence one base away is much more abundant. The chain links TRBV27 to TRBJ2-7; 7 nucleotides align to TRBD2. Germline assignment: CDR1 MNHEY and CDR2 SMNVEV (reference sequence). This CDR3 has 14 residues. The junction had 5 bases not matched to a gene; V was cut back by 6 bases and J by 0 bases. The CDR3 reads CASSPGTNSYEQYF. The CDR3 bases are TGTGCCAGCAGCCCCGGGACTAACTCCTACGAGCAGTACTTC.

This chain links TRBV12-3 or TRBV12-4 with TRBJ2-2, with D possibly TRBD1 on 5 matching bases. CDR3 length equals 13 residues. V gave up 7 bases and J gave up 1 base, with 7 bases separating them. CDR3 bases: TGTGCCAGCATCGGACAGAACACCGGGGAGCTGTTTTTT. Amino acid sequence: CASIGQNTGELFF.

The V call is TRBV6-2 or TRBV6-3, the J call TRBJ2-7; unclear D gene. This CDR3 is built from 10 residues. Trimming stripped 5 bases from V and 3 bases from J, with 2 bases between. Germline V gene lookup returns CDR1 MNHEY and CDR2 SVGEGT. The CDR3 sequence is CASSNYEQYF. The CDR3 DNA is TGTGCCAGCAGTAACTACGAGCAGTACTTC.

This chain links TRBV10-3 with TRBJ2-2; the D is unclear. This CDR3 contains 11 residues. Trimming cost V 11 bases and J 6 bases, with 10 bases left between them. Per the germline V gene, CDR1 is ENHRY and CDR2 is SYGVKD. CDR3 in amino acids: CASEGSGELFF. CDR3 sequence (DNA): TGTGCCTCCGAAGGATCCGGGGAGCTGTTTTTT.

The V gene is TRBV28, the J gene TRBJ2-3; D gene ambiguous. Germline V gives CDR1 MDHEN, CDR2 SYDVKM. With 3 bases removed from V and 6 bases from J, the gap between germline ends came to 16 bases. This CDR3 has 15 residues. In DNA, the CDR3 is TGTGCCAGCAGTTTTCCCACAGAGGTGGCGGATACGCAGTATTTT. It yields the protein CASSFPTEVADTQYF.

The CDR3 DNA reads as TGTGCCAGCAGCCAAGTCCCGATCGAGGGAGTGGAGACCCAGTACTTC. It translates to CASSQVPIEGVETQYF. The chain carries TRBV14 and TRBJ2-5, with TRBD2 as a possible D gene (5 bases). The CDR3 covers 16 residues. In germline, CDR1 is SGHDN, CDR2 FVKESK. V lost 1 base and J 5 bases, leaving 17 bases between the germline ends.